This T cell receptor (beta chain) was retrieved from a study of cytomegalovirus exposure and HLA in healthy donors. Notes on the study in general: Common viral pathogens (according to a later analysis) appeared linked to several of the most significant clusters. Trimming of TCR beta V- and J-genes showed a link, identified in a later analysis, to a missense DCLRE1C variant.

The CDR3 covers 16 residues. V gave up 7 bases and J gave up 3 bases; unmatched junction bases: 11. Germline V gene sequence: CDR1 WSHSY, CDR2 SAAADI. Turning to this clone: Its antigen is currently unknown.

Vbeta (60) and Jbeta (13) primers were used in the PCR. As originally analysed: An analysis performed later counted about 80 million unique TCR beta chains (roughly 11 million of them shared). The protocol was immunoSEQ multiplex PCR, while the TCRdb copy is restricted to in-frame clones and leaves out a portion. The V and J calls and the clone size are those of that table, but D and trimming were determined from the DNA. Of 140,000 to 150,000 clones in the sample, approximately 84% are singletons; the top ten hold approximately 9.7%. Among the donors, all were healthy bone marrow donors. The sequencing input was PBMCs. The TCR comes from an older woman in good health and CMV-seropositive. V gene TRBV10-2 combines with J gene TRBJ2-7, with TRBD2 matching 11 bases. In DNA, the CDR3 is TGCGCCAGCACCAACCGACTAGCGGGAAACAGCTACGAGCAGTACTTC. Translated, it gives CASTNRLAGNSYEQYF.